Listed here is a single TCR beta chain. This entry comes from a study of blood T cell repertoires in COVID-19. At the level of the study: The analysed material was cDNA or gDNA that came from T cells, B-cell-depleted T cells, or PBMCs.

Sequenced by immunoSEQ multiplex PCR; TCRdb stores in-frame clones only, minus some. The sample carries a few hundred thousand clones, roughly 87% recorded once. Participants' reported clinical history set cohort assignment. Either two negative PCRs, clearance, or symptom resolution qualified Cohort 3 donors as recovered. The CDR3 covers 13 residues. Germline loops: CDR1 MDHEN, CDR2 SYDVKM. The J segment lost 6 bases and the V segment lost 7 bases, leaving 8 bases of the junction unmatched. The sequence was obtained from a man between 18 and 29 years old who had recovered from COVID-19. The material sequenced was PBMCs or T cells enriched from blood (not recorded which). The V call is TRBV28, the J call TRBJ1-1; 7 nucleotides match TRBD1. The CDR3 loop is CASINRGGSEAFF. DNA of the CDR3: TGTGCCAGCATTAACAGGGGTGGGTCTGAAGCTTTCTTT.